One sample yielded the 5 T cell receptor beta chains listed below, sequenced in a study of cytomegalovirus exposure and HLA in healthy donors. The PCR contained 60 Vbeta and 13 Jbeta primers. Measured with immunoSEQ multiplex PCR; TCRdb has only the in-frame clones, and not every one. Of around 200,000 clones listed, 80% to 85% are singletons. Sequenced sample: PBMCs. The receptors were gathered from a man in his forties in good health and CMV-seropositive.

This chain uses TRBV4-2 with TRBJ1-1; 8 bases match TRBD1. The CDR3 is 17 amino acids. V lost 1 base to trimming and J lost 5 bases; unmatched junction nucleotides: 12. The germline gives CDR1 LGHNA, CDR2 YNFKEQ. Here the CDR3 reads CASSQVGQGAPDTEAFF. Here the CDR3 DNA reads TGTGCCAGCAGCCAAGTCGGCCAGGGGGCGCCGGATACTGAAGCTTTCTTT.

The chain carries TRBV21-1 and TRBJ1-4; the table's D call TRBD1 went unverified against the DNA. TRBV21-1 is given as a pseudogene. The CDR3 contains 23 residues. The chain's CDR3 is CASSKRKESTGQGKVATNEKLFF. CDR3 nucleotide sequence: TGTGCCAGCAGCAAAAGAAAAGAGTCAACGGGACAGGGGAAAGTTGCAACTAATGAAAAACTGTTTTTT.

The CDR3 here is CASSSRGLTGGPHF. The DNA of the CDR3 is TGTGCCAGCAGTTCGCGAGGATTGACAGGCGGACCGCATTTT. The chain has TRBV27 and TRBJ1-5; a weak D match, TRBD1 (6 bases). Germline V gene sequence: CDR1 MNHEY, CDR2 SMNVEV (reference sequence). V lost 4 bases and J 15 bases, leaving 22 bases between the germline ends. This CDR3 region has 14 residues.

In DNA form, the CDR3 reads TGTGCCAGCATCCTCCTAATATCCGGGACAGGAGAAACAGATACGCAGTATTTT. Its protein product is CASILLISGTGETDTQYF. The chain couples TRBV7-9 to TRBJ2-3; TRBD1 matches 8 bases. Germline-derived CDR1 and CDR2 are SEHNR and FQNEAQ (reference sequence). The V segment lost 7 bases and the J segment 3 bases; nucleotides outside the gene matches: 18. The CDR3 extends over 18 amino acids.

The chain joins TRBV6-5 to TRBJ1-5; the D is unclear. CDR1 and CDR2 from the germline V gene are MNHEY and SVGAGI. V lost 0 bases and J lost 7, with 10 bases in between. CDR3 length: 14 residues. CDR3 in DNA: TGTGCCAGCAGTTACTCCTATCAGGTGCAGCCCCAGCATTTT. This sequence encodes CASSYSYQVQPQHF.